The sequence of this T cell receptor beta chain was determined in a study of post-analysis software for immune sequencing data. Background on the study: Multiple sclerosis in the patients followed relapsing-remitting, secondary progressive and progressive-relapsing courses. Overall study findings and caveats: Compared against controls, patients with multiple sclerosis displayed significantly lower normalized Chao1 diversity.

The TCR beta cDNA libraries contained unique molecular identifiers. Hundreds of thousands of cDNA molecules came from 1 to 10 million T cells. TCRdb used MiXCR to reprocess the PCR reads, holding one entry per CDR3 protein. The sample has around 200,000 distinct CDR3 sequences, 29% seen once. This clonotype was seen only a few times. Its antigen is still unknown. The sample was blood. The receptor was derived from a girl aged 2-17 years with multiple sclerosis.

The CDR3 sequence is CASSPSYNEQYF. As DNA, the CDR3 is TGTGCCAGCAGTCCCTCCTACAATGAGCAGTACTTC. This chain joins TRBV28 and TRBJ2-7; D call uncertain. V lost 5 bases and J lost 7, with 12 bases in between. The CDR3 runs to 12 residues. Germline V lookup: CDR1 MDHEN, CDR2 SYDVKM.